These T cell receptor beta chains were read from a single sample in a study of blood T cell repertoires in COVID-19. Method: immunoSEQ multiplex PCR; TCRdb's copy keeps in-frame clones and lacks some. This table has around 110,000 clones, 82% appearing once. The sequenced sample consisted of peripheral blood. These receptors were taken from an older man with active or convalescent COVID-19. The CDR3 runs from the conserved cysteine through the conserved F or W. A D gene is named only where the DNA matches it firmly. Clone size is given for some rows only: seen once, a few or many times, or a class if the clone is expanded.

V gene,J gene,clone size,D gene,CDR3 protein,CDR3 DNA
TRBV25-1,TRBJ1-2,-,TRBD1,CARDRTGERRGYTF,TGTGCCAGAGATCGGACAGGGGAACGGCGGGGCTACACCTTC
TRBV6-1,TRBJ2-1,-,-,CASSEAGARGNEQFF,TGTGCCAGCAGTGAAGCTGGGGCCAGGGGCAATGAGCAGTTCTTC
TRBV18,TRBJ1-2,-,TRBD1,CASSTGTGNGYTF,TGTGCCAGCTCAACCGGGACAGGGAACGGCTACACCTTC
TRBV4-1,TRBJ1-4,-,TRBD1,CASSPGQGSEKLFF,TGCGCCAGCAGCCCGGGACAGGGGAGTGAAAAACTGTTTTTT
TRBV11-2,TRBJ2-3,once,-,CASSWVGGPDTQYF,TGTGCCAGCAGCTGGGTTGGAGGCCCAGATACGCAGTATTTT
TRBV6-2/TRBV6-3,TRBJ2-3,-,TRBD2,CASSPGRLADTQYF,TGTGCCAGCAGCCCCGGGAGGCTGGCAGATACGCAGTATTTT
TRBV28,TRBJ2-7,-,-,CASSSISYEQYF,TGTGCCAGCAGTTCGATTAGCTACGAGCAGTACTTC
TRBV10-3,TRBJ2-1,-,TRBD2,CAIRKLAGEANEQFF,TGTGCCATCAGAAAGCTAGCGGGAGAGGCCAATGAGCAGTTCTTC
TRBV7-8,TRBJ2-1,-,TRBD2,CASSSVGLAYEQFF,TGTGCCAGCAGCTCCGTGGGACTAGCCTATGAGCAGTTCTTC
TRBV29-1,TRBJ1-2,-,-,CSVEQYGYTF,TGCAGCGTTGAACAGTATGGCTACACCTTC
TRBV11-2,TRBJ2-1,-,-,CASSLEGGQFF,TGTGCCAGCAGCTTAGAGGGGGGGCAGTTCTTC
TRBV9,TRBJ2-5,-,TRBD1,CASSEHGQGLGETQYF,TGTGCCAGCAGCGAGCACGGACAGGGGCTGGGCGAGACCCAGTACTTC
TRBV5-6,TRBJ2-6,-,-,CASSGTGWDGANVLTF,TGTGCCAGCAGCGGAACAGGGTGGGACGGGGCCAACGTCCTGACTTTC
TRBV6-2/TRBV6-3,TRBJ2-7,-,-,CASSYSPSVAEQYF,TGTGCCAGCAGTTACTCGCCTAGCGTGGCCGAGCAGTACTTC
TRBV7-2,TRBJ2-2,once,-,CASGSGVQNTGELFF,TGTGCCAGCGGGTCCGGAGTACAGAACACCGGGGAGCTGTTTTTT
TRBV7-2,TRBJ1-1,-,-,CASSLQGGTEAFF,TGTGCCAGCAGCTTACAAGGGGGCACTGAAGCTTTCTTT
TRBV5-4,TRBJ2-1,-,TRBD2,CASSLVGSGTYNEQFF,TGTGCCAGCAGCTTGGTAGGTAGCGGGACCTACAATGAGCAGTTCTTC
TRBV7-9,TRBJ1-2,-,TRBD1,CASSLYLDRGQGGYTF,TGTGCCAGCAGCTTATATCTGGACAGGGGACAGGGTGGCTACACCTTC
TRBV5-1,TRBJ1-5,-,TRBD1,CASSLEAGGSQPQHF,TGCGCCAGCAGCTTGGAGGCAGGGGGCAGCCAGCCCCAGCATTTT
TRBV25-1,TRBJ1-6,-,-,CASSQNNNSPLHF,TGTGCCAGCAGCCAAAACAATAATTCACCCCTCCACTTT
TRBV27,TRBJ1-2,-,TRBD1,CASSLQGAKGGYTF,TGTGCCAGCAGTTTACAGGGGGCGAAGGGTGGCTACACCTTC
TRBV28,TRBJ1-5,-,-,CASSLSRQNNQPQHF,TGTGCCAGCAGTTTAAGTCGACAGAACAATCAGCCCCAGCATTTT
TRBV18,TRBJ2-5,-,TRBD1,CASSPGTEETQYF,TGTGCCAGCTCACCCGGGACAGAAGAGACCCAGTACTTC
TRBV19,TRBJ2-4,-,TRBD1,CASSVGQGNIQYF,TGTGCCAGTAGTGTTGGACAGGGAAACATTCAGTACTTC
TRBV7-3,TRBJ2-2,-,TRBD2,CASSLSSAGVGGELFF,TGTGCCAGCAGCTTATCGTCGGCGGGAGTTGGCGGGGAGCTGTTTTTT
TRBV18,TRBJ2-7,once,TRBD1,CASSAAGGYEQYF,TGTGCCAGCTCGGCGGCAGGGGGCTACGAGCAGTACTTC
TRBV28,TRBJ2-7,-,-,CASLARSSYEQYF,TGTGCCAGTCTAGCGAGAAGCTCCTACGAGCAGTACTTC
TRBV29-1,TRBJ1-4,-,-,CSVGRTGATNEKLFF,TGCAGCGTTGGCAGAACAGGAGCAACTAATGAAAAACTGTTTTTT
TRBV12-5,TRBJ1-6,-,-,CASGSHSDSPLHF,TGTGCTAGTGGTTCCCATTCGGATTCACCCCTCCACTTT
TRBV29-1,TRBJ2-1,once,TRBD1,CSVERGRGTDEQFF,TGCAGCGTTGAGAGGGGCAGGGGGACAGATGAGCAGTTCTTC
TRBV19,TRBJ2-7,-,-,CASSLAPRYEQYF,TGTGCCAGTAGTCTTGCACCGCGCTACGAGCAGTACTTC
TRBV5-1,TRBJ2-1,once,TRBD1,CASKPPPERTGNEQFF,TGCGCCAGTAAGCCACCCCCAGAGAGGACAGGCAATGAGCAGTTCTTC
TRBV9,TRBJ2-5,-,-,CASSTRAHQETQYF,TGTGCCAGCAGCACCAGGGCGCACCAAGAGACCCAGTACTTC
TRBV10-1,TRBJ1-2,-,TRBD1,CASRQGGYGYTF,TGCGCCAGCAGACAGGGGGGTTATGGCTACACCTTC
TRBV2,TRBJ2-2,-,TRBD1,CASKKQGADTGELFF,TGTGCCAGCAAGAAACAGGGGGCAGACACCGGAGAGCTGTTTTTT
TRBV5-1,TRBJ2-1,-,TRBD2,CASSLSVTSGREQFF,TGCGCCAGCAGCTTGTCGGTGACTAGCGGTCGTGAGCAGTTCTTC